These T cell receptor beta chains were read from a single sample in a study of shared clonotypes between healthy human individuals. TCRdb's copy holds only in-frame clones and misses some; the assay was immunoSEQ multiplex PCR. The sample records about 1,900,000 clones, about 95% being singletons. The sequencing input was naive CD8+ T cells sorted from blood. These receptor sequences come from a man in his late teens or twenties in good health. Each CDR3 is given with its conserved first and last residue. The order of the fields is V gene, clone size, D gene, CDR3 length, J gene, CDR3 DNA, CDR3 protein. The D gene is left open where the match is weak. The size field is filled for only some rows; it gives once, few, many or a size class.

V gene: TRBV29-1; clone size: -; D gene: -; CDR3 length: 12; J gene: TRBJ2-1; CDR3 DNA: TGCAGCGTTGAGGGGTCCTTGGGGAAGCAGTTCTTC; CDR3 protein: CSVEGSLGKQFF
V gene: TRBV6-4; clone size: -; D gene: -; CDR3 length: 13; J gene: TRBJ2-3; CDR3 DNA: TGTGCCAGCAGCGAGGACAATACCGGTACGCAGTATTTT; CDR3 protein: CASSEDNTGTQYF
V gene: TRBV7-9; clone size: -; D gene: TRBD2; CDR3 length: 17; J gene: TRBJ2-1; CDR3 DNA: TGTGCCAGCAGCTCACCCACCGGGACTAGCGCGAGTAATGAGCAGTTCTTC; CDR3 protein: CASSSPTGTSASNEQFF
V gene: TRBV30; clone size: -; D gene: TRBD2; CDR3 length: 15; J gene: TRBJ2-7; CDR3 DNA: TGTGCCTGGAGATTTGTGCGGGGGGGCCCCTACGAGCAGTACTTC; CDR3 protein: CAWRFVRGGPYEQYF
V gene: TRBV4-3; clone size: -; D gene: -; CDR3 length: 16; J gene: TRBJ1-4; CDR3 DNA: TGCGCCAGCAGCCAAGATACAGGGAGCGCTAATGAAAAACTGTTTTTT; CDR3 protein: CASSQDTGSANEKLFF
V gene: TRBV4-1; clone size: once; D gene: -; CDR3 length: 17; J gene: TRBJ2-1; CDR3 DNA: TGCGCCAGCAGCCAAGGCCCCGGACTTGCCCCGCTCGGGGAGCAGTTCTTC; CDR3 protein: CASSQGPGLAPLGEQFF
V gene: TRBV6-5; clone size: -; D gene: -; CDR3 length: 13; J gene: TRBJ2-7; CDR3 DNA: TGTGCCAGCAGTTACAATATCCTAGCCGAGCAGTACTTC; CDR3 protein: CASSYNILAEQYF
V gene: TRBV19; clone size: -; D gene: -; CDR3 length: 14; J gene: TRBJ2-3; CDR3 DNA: TGTGCCAGTAGTGATTGGTCTCCCACAGATACGCAGTATTTT; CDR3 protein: CASSDWSPTDTQYF
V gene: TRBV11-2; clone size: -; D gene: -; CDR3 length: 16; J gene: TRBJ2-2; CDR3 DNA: TGTGCCAGCAGCATTGGGCTCCGGTTGGACACCGGGGAGCTGTTTTTT; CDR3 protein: CASSIGLRLDTGELFF
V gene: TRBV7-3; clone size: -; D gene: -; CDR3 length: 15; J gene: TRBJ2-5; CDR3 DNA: TGTGCCAGCAGCCTCAGACCGGGACCCCAAGAGACCCAGTACTTC; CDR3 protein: CASSLRPGPQETQYF
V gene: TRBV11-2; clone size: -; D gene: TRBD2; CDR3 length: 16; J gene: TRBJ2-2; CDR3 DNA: TGTGCCAGCAAAAAGGCGGGACTAGCGAACACCGGGGAGCTGTTTTTT; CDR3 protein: CASKKAGLANTGELFF
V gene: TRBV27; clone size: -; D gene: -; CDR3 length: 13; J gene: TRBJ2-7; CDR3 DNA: TGTGCCAGCAGTCTCCCGGGGTCCTACGAGCAGTACTTC; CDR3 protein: CASSLPGSYEQYF
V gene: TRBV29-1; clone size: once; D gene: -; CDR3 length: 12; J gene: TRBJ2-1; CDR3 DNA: TGCAGCGTTGAGGAGGACAGCAATGAGCAGTTCTTC; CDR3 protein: CSVEEDSNEQFF
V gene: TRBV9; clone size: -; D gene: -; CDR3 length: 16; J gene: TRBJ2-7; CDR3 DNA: TGTGCCAGCAGCGTAGGCCGGACAGTTTCCTCCTACGAGCAGTACTTC; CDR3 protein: CASSVGRTVSSYEQYF
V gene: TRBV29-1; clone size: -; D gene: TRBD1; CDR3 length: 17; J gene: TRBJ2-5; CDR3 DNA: TGCAGCCCCCGAACGGGACAGGGGCATCCAATTGGGGAGACCCAGTACTTC; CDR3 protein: CSPRTGQGHPIGETQYF
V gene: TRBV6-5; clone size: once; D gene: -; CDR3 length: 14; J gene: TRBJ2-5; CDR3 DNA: TGTGCCAGCAGTTACGGAGACAGAGAAGAGACCCAGTACTTC; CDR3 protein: CASSYGDREETQYF
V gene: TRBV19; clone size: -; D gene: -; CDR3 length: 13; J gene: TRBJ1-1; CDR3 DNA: TGTGCCAGTAAGATCGGGATGAACACTGAAGCTTTCTTT; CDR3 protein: CASKIGMNTEAFF
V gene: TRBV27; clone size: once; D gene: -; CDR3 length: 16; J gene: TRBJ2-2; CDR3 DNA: -; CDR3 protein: CASSFLAVRNTGELFF
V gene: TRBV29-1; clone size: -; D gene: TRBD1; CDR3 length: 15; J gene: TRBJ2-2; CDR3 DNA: TGCAGCGTTGAAATGGGGACAGGGGATGGCGGGGAGCTGTTTTTT; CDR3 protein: CSVEMGTGDGGELFF
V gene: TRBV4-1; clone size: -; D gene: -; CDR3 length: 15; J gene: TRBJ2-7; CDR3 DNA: TGCGCCAGCAGCCTTCGACAAGGCAGGGGGGACGAGCAGTACTTC; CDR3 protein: CASSLRQGRGDEQYF
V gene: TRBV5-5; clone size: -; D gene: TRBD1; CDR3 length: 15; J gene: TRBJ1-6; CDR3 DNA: TGTGCCAGCAGCTCACCGGGACAGGGCCTTTCACCCCTCCACTTT; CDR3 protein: CASSSPGQGLSPLHF
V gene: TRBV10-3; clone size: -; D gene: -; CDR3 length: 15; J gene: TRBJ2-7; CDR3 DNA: TGTGCCATCAGTGCCCGACAGGACCTCTCCTACGAGCAGTACTTC; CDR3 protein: CAISARQDLSYEQYF
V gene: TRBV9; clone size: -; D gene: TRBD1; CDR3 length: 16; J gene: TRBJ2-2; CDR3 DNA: TGTGCCAGCAGCGGAGGACAGGGTTCGTACACCGGGGAGCTGTTTTTT; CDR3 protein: CASSGGQGSYTGELFF
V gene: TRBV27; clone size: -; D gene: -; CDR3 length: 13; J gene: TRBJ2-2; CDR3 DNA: TGTGCCAGCAGTTTTCTAGTCACCGGGGAGCTGTTTTTT; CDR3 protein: CASSFLVTGELFF
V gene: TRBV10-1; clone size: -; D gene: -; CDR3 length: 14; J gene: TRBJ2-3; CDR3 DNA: TGCGCCAGCACCCCGGACGGGGCCACAGATACGCAGTATTTT; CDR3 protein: CASTPDGATDTQYF